One and the same sample provided the 26 T cell receptor beta chains below, sequenced in a study of cytotoxic CD8 clonotypes in ibrutinib-treated CLL. Some clones are missing from TCRdb's copy, which holds only in-frame ones; the method was immunoSEQ multiplex PCR. The profile shows roughly 220,000 clones, about four fifths of them singletons. The specimen was PBMCs, collected after 12 months of ibrutinib treatment. These receptors were taken from a human donor with chronic lymphocytic leukemia.

V and J are TRBV7-8 and TRBJ1-1, with unresolved D. Germline V gene lookup returns CDR1 SGHVS and CDR2 FQNEAQ. This CDR3 comprises 13 residues. V lost 8 bases to trimming and J lost 1 base, with 11 bases between them. DNA of the CDR3: TGTGCCAGCGGCAGGAGGGAGAACACTGAAGCTTTCTTT. This codes for CASGRRENTEAFF.

This clone was recorded only once. J is TRBJ1-3 and V is TRBV4-1; D may be TRBD1 (5 bases). The CDR3 contains 15 residues. V was trimmed by 5 bases and J by 3 bases, leaving 14 bases between them. The V gene's germline CDR1 is MGHRA and CDR2 YSYEKL. The CDR3: CASSWGVDGGNTIYF. Written as DNA, the CDR3 is TGCGCCAGCAGCTGGGGGGTTGATGGTGGAAACACCATATATTTT.

The chain uses TRBV25-1 and TRBJ2-7; D is perhaps TRBD1 (5 bases). The V end lost 7 bases, the J end lost 6 bases, and 25 bases lay between the germline ends. Germline V gene data show CDR1 as MGHDK and CDR2 as SYGVNS. This CDR3 is 16 amino acids long. CDR3 amino acids: CASTVNGAGSLPEQYF. CDR3 nucleotides: TGTGCCAGCACCGTGAATGGGGCAGGTTCCCTGCCCGAGCAGTACTTC.

The rearrangement links TRBV6-5 to TRBJ1-2; weak D call: TRBD1 (6 bases). The CDR3 has 13 amino acids. CDR1 is MNHEY and CDR2 is SVGAGI in the germline V gene. Trimming cost V 5 bases and J 7 bases, with 14 bases left between them. The CDR3 DNA sequence: TGTGCCAGCAGTCTCCAACAGGGTGGTGGCTACACCTTC. Its protein product is CASSLQQGGGYTF.

The rearrangement joins TRBV18 to TRBJ2-1; D uncertain. This CDR3 has 12 amino acids. Germline V gene lookup returns CDR1 KGHSH and CDR2 LQKENI. V gave up 0 bases and J gave up 10 bases, with 7 bases separating them. CDR3 DNA sequence: TGTGCCAGCTCACCACCGGCCGGGGAGCAGTTCTTC. This gives the protein CASSPPAGEQFF.

This chain uses TRBV4-1 with TRBJ2-7, with TRBD1 matching 9 bases. V shed 4 bases, J shed 7 bases, and the junction held 17 bases outside the gene matches. Germline V gene lookup returns CDR1 MGHRA and CDR2 YSYEKL. The CDR3 totals 17 residues. CDR3 sequence (DNA): TGCGCCAGCAGCCGGATTAAAGGGACAGGGCAGGCTTGGGAGCAGTACTTC. Encoded protein: CASSRIKGTGQAWEQYF.

This CDR3 reads CASSPSGFTYEQYF. CDR3 in DNA: TGTGCCAGCTCACCGTCCGGTTTCACCTACGAGCAGTACTTC. J is TRBJ2-7 and V is TRBV18; D is ambiguous. Trimming removed 3 bases at V and 2 bases at J, with 11 bases between. CDR3 size: 14 residues. The germline CDR1 and CDR2 sequences are KGHSH and LQKENI.

The table lists this clone with a few counts. The genes are TRBV7-9 and TRBJ2-7, with 9 bases aligning to TRBD1. There are 14 residues in the CDR3. V was clipped by 0 bases and J by 6 bases; unmatched bases: 3. From germline, CDR1 is SEHNR and CDR2 FQNEAQ (reference sequence). CDR3 sequence: CASSLAGDRAEQYF. CDR3 DNA sequence: TGTGCCAGCAGCTTAGCTGGGGACAGGGCCGAGCAGTACTTC.

The chain recombines TRBV6-1 with TRBJ2-7, with TRBD1 identical over 8 bases. CDR3 length equals 14 residues. V dropped 6 bases and J dropped 3; count of bases not matched to a gene: 7. The germline CDR1 and CDR2 sequences are MNHNS and SASEGT. As DNA, the CDR3 is TGTGCCAGCAGGGAGGGACAGGAGGTCTACGAGCAGTACTTC. Translation gives CASREGQEVYEQYF.

The chain carries TRBV19 and TRBJ2-3, with 12 nucleotides matching TRBD1. The germline V gene has CDR1 LNHDA and CDR2 SQIVND (reference sequence). The CDR3 sequence is 16 residues long. V lost 5 bases, J lost 6 bases, and 9 bases stayed unmatched. The CDR3 here is CASSRQPGQGADTQYF. The CDR3 DNA reads TGTGCCAGTAGTCGCCAACCGGGACAGGGGGCCGATACGCAGTATTTT.

The chain recombines TRBV7-9 with TRBJ1-2; no clear D. Per germline, CDR1 SEHNR and CDR2 FQNEAQ (reference sequence). Trimming took off 3 bases at V and 7 bases at J, with 12 bases between the two ends. CDR3 length: 13 amino acids. CDR3 DNA sequence: TGTGCCAGCAGCTTCCCGCTCGCCGGTGGCTACACCTTC. Translation: CASSFPLAGGYTF.

The chain is built from TRBV19 and TRBJ2-1; no firm D call. V gave up 7 bases and J gave up 14 bases, with 12 bases separating them. The CDR3 has 10 residues. CDR1 LNHDA and CDR2 SQIVND come from the germline V gene (reference sequence). This CDR3 is CASMTAAEFF. The CDR3 nucleotides read TGTGCCAGTATGACTGCCGCCGAGTTCTTC.

This clone was picked up a small number of times. The rearrangement uses TRBV9 and TRBJ1-2; possible D gene TRBD1, 5 bases. This CDR3 has 21 residues. V was pared by 0 bases and J by 2 bases, with 29 bases between. From germline, CDR1 is SGDLS and CDR2 YYNGEE. The chain's CDR3 is CASSVGGVLSGGIGSNYGYTF. The DNA for the CDR3 is TGTGCCAGCAGCGTAGGGGGCGTCCTCTCGGGAGGTATCGGGAGCAACTATGGCTACACCTTC.

J is TRBJ1-4 and V is TRBV19, with TRBD1 as a possible D gene (5 bases). The CDR3 has 16 residues. Trimming removed 3 bases at V and 0 bases at J, with 11 bases between. In germline, CDR1 is LNHDA, CDR2 SQIVND (reference sequence). The CDR3 is CASSMGVVPTNEKLFF. The CDR3 DNA follows: TGTGCCAGTAGTATGGGGGTAGTCCCAACTAATGAAAAACTGTTTTTT.

There are a few counts of this clone. The chain recombines TRBV2 with TRBJ1-5, with D hard to call. CDR1 and CDR2 (germline): SNHLY, FYNNEI. The CDR3 is 13 residues long. V lost 3 bases to trimming and J lost 5 bases, with 8 bases between them. The CDR3 sequence is CASSDEMDQPQHF. In DNA, the CDR3 is TGTGCCAGCAGTGATGAGATGGATCAGCCCCAGCATTTT.

V gene TRBV18 combines with J gene TRBJ1-2; D is unclear. In germline, CDR1 is KGHSH, CDR2 LQKENI. The ends were cut back, 3 bases at V and 0 bases at J, with 5 bases in the middle. This CDR3 comprises 13 residues. The CDR3 is CASSPGSNYGYTF. DNA for the CDR3: TGTGCCAGCTCACCCGGGTCTAACTATGGCTACACCTTC.

V is TRBV4-1 and J is TRBJ2-7; 7 bases are shared with TRBD2. Germline V lookup: CDR1 MGHRA, CDR2 YSYEKL. V gave up 1 base and J gave up 9 bases; unmatched junction bases: 9. The CDR3 is 14 amino acids. CDR3 nucleotide sequence: TGCGCCAGCAGCCAAGGGGTAGCGGGCTGGAGGCAGTACTTC. Translating it yields CASSQGVAGWRQYF.

The V call is TRBV21-1, the J call TRBJ2-7. TRBV21-1 is termed a pseudogene. CDR3 length: 14 amino acids. This CDR3 reads CASSLHCHSYEQYF. The CDR3, as DNA: TGTGCCAGCAGCCTACACTGTCACTCCTACGAGCAGTACTTC.

This chain joins TRBV28 and TRBJ1-1; D not certain. The germline CDR1 and CDR2 sequences are MDHEN and SYDVKM. The CDR3 is 12 residues long. The germline V and J ends were trimmed by 4 bases and 1 base, with 4 bases remaining between them. The CDR3 reads CASSSGNTEAFF. Here the CDR3 DNA reads TGTGCCAGCAGTTCCGGGAACACTGAAGCTTTCTTT.

CDR3 bases: TGCGCCAGCAGCCTCGATCTGGACAGGGGCTATGGCTACACCTTC. Translating it yields CASSLDLDRGYGYTF. The V and J genes are TRBV4-1 and TRBJ1-2; 9 positions match TRBD1. This CDR3 has 15 residues. J lost 4 bases, V lost 4 bases, and 7 bases had no gene match. Germline lookup yields CDR1 MGHRA and CDR2 YSYEKL.

This clone showed up just a few times. This chain joins TRBV9 and TRBJ2-1; 8 bases match TRBD1. This CDR3 is 14 amino acids long. The germline gives CDR1 SGDLS, CDR2 YYNGEE. V lost 4 bases, J lost 3 bases, and 3 bases stayed unmatched. CDR3 nucleotide sequence: TGTGCCAGCAGCCCGGGGACAGGCTACAATGAGCAGTTCTTC. It encodes CASSPGTGYNEQFF. Together with reference TRBV9 and TRBJ2-1, the CDR3 gives the full variable domain: DSGVTQTPKHLITATGQRVTLRCSPRSGDLSVYWYQQSLDQGLQFLIQYYNGEERAKGNILERFSAQQFPDLHSELNLSSLELGDSALYFCASSPGTGYNEQFFGPGTRLTVL.

This clone was seen only a few times. The chain joins TRBV7-8 to TRBJ2-7; maybe TRBD2 (5 bases). Germline V gene data show CDR1 as SGHVS and CDR2 as FQNEAQ. This CDR3 is 18 amino acids long. V lost 1 base to trimming and J lost 0 bases, with 19 bases between them. This chain's CDR3 is CASSLVTRGGWGSYEQYF. The CDR3 DNA is TGTGCCAGCAGCTTAGTTACTCGGGGTGGCTGGGGCTCCTACGAGCAGTACTTC.

The chain employs TRBV6-5 and TRBJ1-1; no reliable D call. Germline loops: CDR1 MNHEY, CDR2 SVGAGI. The CDR3 has 14 amino acids. V lost 0 bases to trimming and J lost 0 bases, with 5 bases between them. CDR3 DNA: TGTGCCAGCAGTTACTCGGCGGTGAACACTGAAGCTTTCTTT. As protein: CASSYSAVNTEAFF.

This clone was observed a few times. Written as DNA, the CDR3 is TGTGCCAGCTCACCACCGGCAGCCAACTACGAGCAGTACTTC. Translating gives CASSPPAANYEQYF. The chain carries TRBV18 and TRBJ2-7; the D is unclear. This CDR3 contains 14 residues. V lost 0 bases, J lost 3 bases, and 9 bases lay in between. Germline assignment: CDR1 KGHSH and CDR2 LQKENI.

The chain employs TRBV4-1 and TRBJ2-5; D is unresolved. Trimming cost V 0 bases and J 3 bases, with 8 bases left between them. Germline CDR1 is MGHRA and CDR2 is YSYEKL. The CDR3 totals 14 residues. DNA for the CDR3: TGCGCCAGCAGCCAAGATCGCGGAGAAGAGACCCAGTACTTC. Amino acid sequence: CASSQDRGEETQYF.

The gene calls are TRBV4-1 and TRBJ2-5; 12 positions agree with TRBD1. Germline CDR1 is MGHRA and CDR2 is YSYEKL. The CDR3 has 15 amino acids. Trimming removed 3 bases from V and 5 bases from J; junction bases left unmatched: 4. The CDR3 coding sequence is TGCGCCAGCAGCCAGCCGGGACAGGGGGCGGAGACCCAGTACTTC. Translated, it gives CASSQPGQGAETQYF.